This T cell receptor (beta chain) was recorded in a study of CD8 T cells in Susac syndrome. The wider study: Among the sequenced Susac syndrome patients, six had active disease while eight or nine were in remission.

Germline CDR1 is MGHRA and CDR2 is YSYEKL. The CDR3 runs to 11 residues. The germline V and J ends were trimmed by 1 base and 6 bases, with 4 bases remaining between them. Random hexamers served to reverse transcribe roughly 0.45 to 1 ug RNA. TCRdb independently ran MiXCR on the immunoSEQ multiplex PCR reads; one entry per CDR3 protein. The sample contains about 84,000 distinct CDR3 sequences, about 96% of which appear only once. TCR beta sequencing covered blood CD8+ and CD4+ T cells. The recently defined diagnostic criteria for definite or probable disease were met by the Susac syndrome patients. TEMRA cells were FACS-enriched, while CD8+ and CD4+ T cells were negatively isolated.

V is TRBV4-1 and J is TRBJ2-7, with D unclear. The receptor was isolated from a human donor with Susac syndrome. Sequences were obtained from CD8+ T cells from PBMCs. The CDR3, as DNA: TGCGCCAGCAGCCAAGGTCTCGAGCAGTACTTC. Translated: CASSQGLEQYF.